This T cell receptor beta chain emerged from a study of T cell responses to AZD1222 COVID-19 vaccine (TCRdb year 2021). A note on the overall study: AZD1222 recipients given second doses at about 4 weeks or at about 12 weeks were pooled, since spike-specific TCR depth and breadth were not found to differ between the two schedules. TCR sequencing was performed for more than 230 trial participants, of whom roughly 200 were given two doses of AZD1222 and around 25 were given two doses of MenACWY control vaccine. Trial participants were enrolled by age into subgroups of 18-55, 56-69 and 70-plus years, and roughly 160, 29 and 62 TCR-sequenced participants, respectively, were included in these subgroups.

Beyond this particular receptor, the publication reports: Most participants were white British and females outnumbered males, and the authors suggested that clonal diversity may have been underestimated. Because no day 14 peak-response samples were available, the repertoires could be characterized only after the peak T cell response. Only six or seven AZD1222 recipients were SARS-CoV-2 seropositive at baseline, limiting conclusions about previously exposed vaccinees. Epitopes outside the regions mutated in the B.1.351 and B.1.1.7 variants were reportedly recognized by nearly half of the unique spike-specific TCRs. CD4 TCRs associated with the vaccine covered the entire spike protein, and the dominant responses were in regions 160-218 and 743-854. In the small 56-69-year group, the increase in depth fell short of significance, most likely because of low power. A significant rise in spike-specific TCR breadth and depth was observed after two AZD1222 doses relative to day 0 and relative to MenACWY recipients.

The CDR3 regions of human TCRbeta chains were subjected to immunosequencing. The source study handled its data this way. TCRs in the repertoires were matched against a reference library of SARS-CoV-2-specific TCRs that had been generated with the MIRA antigen-specificity platform. Breadth meant the fraction of unique TCRs that were SARS-CoV-2-associated, whereas depth meant the fraction of total T cells that were SARS-CoV-2-associated. Using the MIRA data, every spike-specific TCR was mapped to the spike region that the TCR reacted to and assigned to either a CD4 or a CD8 class. Log10-transformed breadth and depth values were compared by one-way ANOVA with Sidak's multiple comparisons tests. The source is immuneACCESS, and TCRdb retained only in-frame sequences with V and J called. Part of the clones is not carried over; for the studies checked, unresolved V genes explain less than half of this, and the remainder is unexplained. V and J calls and clone size follow that table, whereas D and trimming were derived from the DNA. The sample has more than 250,000 clones on record, roughly 93% of them singletons. The ten top clones hold 0.55% of the sample.

The time point label here, explained by the study, means: baseline before first vaccination. The vaccinee samples were drawn from two UK trials, COV001 and COV002, one of which was a single-blind randomized controlled phase 2/3 trial testing AZD1222 (ChAdOx1 nCoV-19) in healthy adults. For TCRbeta chain sequencing, PBMC samples from trial participants were taken at day 0 and at day 28 after the second dose. Of note for this clone: What antigen it recognizes has not been identified. No much larger clone exists at a distance of one base, and base qualities are not known.

The germline V gene (reference sequence) gives CDR1 as SGHNT and CDR2 as YYREEE. V lost 2 bases and J lost 3 bases, and the count of bases not matched to a germline gene is 5. The CDR3 runs 15 amino acids, cysteine and phenylalanine included. The DNA shown is the 45-base CDR3, in frame from base 1. The material sequenced was peripheral blood, taken on day 0 of AZD1222 vaccination. The TCR was taken from an adult in good health. The sequence joins TRBV5-4 to TRBJ1-3, with 7 bases in between that match TRBD1. The DNA is TGTGCCAGCAGCTTACAGGGGTTTGGTGGAAACACCATATATTTT. It codes for CASSLQGFGGNTIYF.